This entry features one TCR beta chain sequence. This sample stems from a study of CD8+ T cells in alopecia areata. RNA was isolated and reverse transcribed to cDNA, the sequencing template. Profiling relied on immunoSEQ multiplex PCR, and the TCRdb table lists in-frame clones only, not all of them. The data contain roughly 100,000 clones, roughly 50% of them singletons. This TCR was recovered from a human donor in good health. The sequencing input was CD4+ T cells sorted from blood.

The CDR3 here is CASSMGLGLGNTIYF. CDR3 in DNA: TGTGCCAGCAGCATGGGCCTCGGGCTGGGAAACACCATATATTTT. The chain couples TRBV27 to TRBJ1-3; D gene unclear. V lost 6 bases and J lost 4, with 16 bases in between. The CDR3 spans 15 residues. Looked up from germline, CDR1 is MNHEY and CDR2 is SMNVEV (reference sequence).